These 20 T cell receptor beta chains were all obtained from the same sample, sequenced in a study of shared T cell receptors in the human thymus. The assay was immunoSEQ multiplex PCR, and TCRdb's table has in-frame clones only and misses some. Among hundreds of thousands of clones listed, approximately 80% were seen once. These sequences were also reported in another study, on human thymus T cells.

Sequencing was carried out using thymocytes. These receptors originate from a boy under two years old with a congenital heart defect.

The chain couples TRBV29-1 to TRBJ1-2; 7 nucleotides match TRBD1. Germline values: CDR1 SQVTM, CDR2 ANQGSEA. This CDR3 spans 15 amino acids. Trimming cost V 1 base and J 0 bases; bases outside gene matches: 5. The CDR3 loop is CSVEVRTGANYGYTF. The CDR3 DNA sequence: TGCAGCGTTGAAGTACGGACAGGCGCTAACTATGGCTACACCTTC.

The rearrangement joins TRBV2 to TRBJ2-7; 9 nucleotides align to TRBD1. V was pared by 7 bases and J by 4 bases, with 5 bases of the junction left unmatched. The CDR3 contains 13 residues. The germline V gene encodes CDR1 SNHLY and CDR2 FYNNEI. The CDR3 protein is CASKGQGLYEQYF. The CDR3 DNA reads TGTGCCAGCAAAGGACAGGGGCTATACGAGCAGTACTTC. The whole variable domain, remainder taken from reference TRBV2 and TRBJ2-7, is EPEVTQTPSHQVTQMGQEVILRCVPISNHLYFYWYRQILGQKVEFLVSFYNNEISEKSEIFDDQFSVERPDGSNFTLKIRSTKLEDSAMYFCASKGQGLYEQYFGPGTRLTVT.

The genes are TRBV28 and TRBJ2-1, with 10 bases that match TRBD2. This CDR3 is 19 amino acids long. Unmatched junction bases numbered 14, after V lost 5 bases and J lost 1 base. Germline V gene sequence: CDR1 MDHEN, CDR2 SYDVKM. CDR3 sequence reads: CASSLQTSGTQGSYNEQFF. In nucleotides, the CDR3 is TGTGCCAGCAGTCTTCAAACTAGCGGGACGCAAGGGTCCTACAATGAGCAGTTCTTC.

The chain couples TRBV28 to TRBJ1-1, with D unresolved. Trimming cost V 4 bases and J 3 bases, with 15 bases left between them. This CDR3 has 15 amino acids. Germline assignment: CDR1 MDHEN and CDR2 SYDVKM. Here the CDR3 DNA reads TGTGCCAGCAGTTCCCCCGGGAGGTTCGACACTGAAGCTTTCTTT. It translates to CASSSPGRFDTEAFF.

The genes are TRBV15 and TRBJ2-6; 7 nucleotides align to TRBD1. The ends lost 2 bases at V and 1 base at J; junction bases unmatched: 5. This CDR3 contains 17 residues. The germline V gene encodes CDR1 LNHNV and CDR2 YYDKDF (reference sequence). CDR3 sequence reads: CATSRRTQGSGANVLTF. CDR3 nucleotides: TGTGCCACCAGCAGAAGGACACAGGGGTCTGGGGCCAACGTCCTGACTTTC.

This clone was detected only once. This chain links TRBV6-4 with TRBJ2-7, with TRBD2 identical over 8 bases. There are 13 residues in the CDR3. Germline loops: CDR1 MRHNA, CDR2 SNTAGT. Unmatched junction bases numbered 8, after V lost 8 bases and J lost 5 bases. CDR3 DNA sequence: TGTGCCAGCTCGGCGTCCGGGGGGGACGAGCAGTACTTC. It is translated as CASSASGGDEQYF.

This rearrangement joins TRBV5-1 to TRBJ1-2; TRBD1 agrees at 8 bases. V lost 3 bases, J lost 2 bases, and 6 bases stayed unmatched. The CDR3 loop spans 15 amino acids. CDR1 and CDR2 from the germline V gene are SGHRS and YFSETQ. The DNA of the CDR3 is TGCGCCAGCAGCTGGGTGGACAGGGTGAACTATGGCTACACCTTC. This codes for CASSWVDRVNYGYTF.

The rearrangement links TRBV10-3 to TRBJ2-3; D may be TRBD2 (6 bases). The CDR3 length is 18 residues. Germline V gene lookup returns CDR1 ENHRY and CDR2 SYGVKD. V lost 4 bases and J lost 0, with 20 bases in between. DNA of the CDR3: TGTGCCATCAGTGCTGCGGGTGGTGCGGGGTCTAGCACAGATACGCAGTATTTT. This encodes CAISAAGGAGSSTDTQYF.

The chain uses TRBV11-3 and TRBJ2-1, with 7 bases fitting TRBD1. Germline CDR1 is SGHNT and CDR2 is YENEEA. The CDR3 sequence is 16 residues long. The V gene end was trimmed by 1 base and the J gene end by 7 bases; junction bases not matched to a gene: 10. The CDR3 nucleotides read TGTGCCAGCAGCTTAGTTCGGGACAGACATGGGAATGAGCAGTTCTTC. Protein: CASSLVRDRHGNEQFF.

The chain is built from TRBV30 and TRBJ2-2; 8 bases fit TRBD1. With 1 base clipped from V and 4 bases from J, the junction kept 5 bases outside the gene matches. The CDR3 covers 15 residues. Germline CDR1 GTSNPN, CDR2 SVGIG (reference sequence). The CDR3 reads CAWSGWTGRTGELFF. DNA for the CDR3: TGTGCCTGGAGTGGTTGGACAGGGCGCACCGGGGAGCTGTTTTTT.

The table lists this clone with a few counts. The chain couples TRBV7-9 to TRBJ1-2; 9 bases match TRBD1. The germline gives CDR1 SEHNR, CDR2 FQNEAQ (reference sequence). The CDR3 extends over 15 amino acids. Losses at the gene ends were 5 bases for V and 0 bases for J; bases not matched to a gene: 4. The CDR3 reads CASSTRTGANYGYTF. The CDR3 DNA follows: TGTGCCAGCAGCACCCGGACAGGGGCTAACTATGGCTACACCTTC.

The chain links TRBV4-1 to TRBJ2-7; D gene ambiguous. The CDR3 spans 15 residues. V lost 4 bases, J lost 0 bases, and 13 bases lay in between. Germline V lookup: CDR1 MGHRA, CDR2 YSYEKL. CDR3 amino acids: CASSPTVLPSYEQYF. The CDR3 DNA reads TGCGCCAGCAGCCCTACAGTGCTGCCCTCCTACGAGCAGTACTTC.

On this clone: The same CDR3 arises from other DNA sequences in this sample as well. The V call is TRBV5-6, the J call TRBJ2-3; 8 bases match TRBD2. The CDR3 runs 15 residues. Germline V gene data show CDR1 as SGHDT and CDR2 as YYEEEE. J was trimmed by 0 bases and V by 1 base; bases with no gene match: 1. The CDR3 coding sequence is TGTGCCAGCAGCTTGACTAGCGGCAGCACAGATACGCAGTATTTT. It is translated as CASSLTSGSTDTQYF.

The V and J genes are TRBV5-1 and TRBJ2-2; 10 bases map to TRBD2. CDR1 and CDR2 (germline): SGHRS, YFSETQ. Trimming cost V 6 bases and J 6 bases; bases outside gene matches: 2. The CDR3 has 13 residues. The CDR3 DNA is TGCGCCAGCAACCTAGCGGGGGCCGGGGAGCTGTTTTTT. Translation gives CASNLAGAGELFF. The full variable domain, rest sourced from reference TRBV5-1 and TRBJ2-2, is KAGVTQTPRYLIKTRGQQVTLSCSPISGHRSVSWYQQTPGQGLQFLFEYFSETQRNKGNFPGRFSGRQFSNSRSEMNVSTLELGDSALYLCASNLAGAGELFFGEGSRLTVL.

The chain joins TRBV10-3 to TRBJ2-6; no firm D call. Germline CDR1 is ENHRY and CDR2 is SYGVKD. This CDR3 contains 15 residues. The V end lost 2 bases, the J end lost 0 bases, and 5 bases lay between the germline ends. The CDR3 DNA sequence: TGTGCCATCAGTGAGCCCAGCTCTGGGGCCAACGTCCTGACTTTC. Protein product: CAISEPSSGANVLTF.

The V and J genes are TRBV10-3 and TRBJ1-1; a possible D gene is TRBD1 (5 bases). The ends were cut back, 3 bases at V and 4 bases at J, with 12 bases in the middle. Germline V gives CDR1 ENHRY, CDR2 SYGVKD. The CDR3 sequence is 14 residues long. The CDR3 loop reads CAISERGRSTEAFF. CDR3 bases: TGTGCCATCAGTGAACGGGGGAGAAGCACTGAAGCTTTCTTT.

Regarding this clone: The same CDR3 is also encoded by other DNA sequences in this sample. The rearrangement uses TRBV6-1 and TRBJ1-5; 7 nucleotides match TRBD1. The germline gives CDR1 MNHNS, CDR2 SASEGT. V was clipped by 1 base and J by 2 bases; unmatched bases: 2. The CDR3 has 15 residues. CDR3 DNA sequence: TGTGCCAGCAGTGAAGTCGACAGGGGCAATCAGCCCCAGCATTTT. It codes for CASSEVDRGNQPQHF.

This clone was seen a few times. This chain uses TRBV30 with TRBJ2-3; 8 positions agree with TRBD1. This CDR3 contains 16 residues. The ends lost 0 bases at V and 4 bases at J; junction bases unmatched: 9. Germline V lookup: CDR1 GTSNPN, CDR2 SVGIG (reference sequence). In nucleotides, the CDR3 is TGTGCCTGGAGTGTACCCGGACAGGGAAAGGCAGATACGCAGTATTTT. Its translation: CAWSVPGQGKADTQYF.

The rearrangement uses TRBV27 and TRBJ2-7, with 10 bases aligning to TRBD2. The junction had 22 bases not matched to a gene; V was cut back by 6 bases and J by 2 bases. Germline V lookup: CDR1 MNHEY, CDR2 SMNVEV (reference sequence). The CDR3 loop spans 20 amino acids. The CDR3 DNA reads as TGTGCCAGCAGAACCTCCAAATCAGGACTAGCGGAGCTAAGAGCCTACGAGCAGTACTTC. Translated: CASRTSKSGLAELRAYEQYF.

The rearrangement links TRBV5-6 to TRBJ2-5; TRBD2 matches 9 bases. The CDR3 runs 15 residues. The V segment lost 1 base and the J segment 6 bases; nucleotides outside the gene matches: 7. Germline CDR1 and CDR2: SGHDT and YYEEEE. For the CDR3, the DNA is TGTGCCAGCAGCTTGCGGGGTAGCGGGAGCAAGACCCAGTACTTC. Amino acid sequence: CASSLRGSGSKTQYF. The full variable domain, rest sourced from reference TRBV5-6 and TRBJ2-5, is DAGVTQSPTHLIKTRGQQVTLRCSPKSGHDTVSWYQQALGQGPQFIFQYYEEEERQRGNFPDRFSGHQFPNYSSELNVNALLLGDSALYLCASSLRGSGSKTQYFGPGTRLLVL.